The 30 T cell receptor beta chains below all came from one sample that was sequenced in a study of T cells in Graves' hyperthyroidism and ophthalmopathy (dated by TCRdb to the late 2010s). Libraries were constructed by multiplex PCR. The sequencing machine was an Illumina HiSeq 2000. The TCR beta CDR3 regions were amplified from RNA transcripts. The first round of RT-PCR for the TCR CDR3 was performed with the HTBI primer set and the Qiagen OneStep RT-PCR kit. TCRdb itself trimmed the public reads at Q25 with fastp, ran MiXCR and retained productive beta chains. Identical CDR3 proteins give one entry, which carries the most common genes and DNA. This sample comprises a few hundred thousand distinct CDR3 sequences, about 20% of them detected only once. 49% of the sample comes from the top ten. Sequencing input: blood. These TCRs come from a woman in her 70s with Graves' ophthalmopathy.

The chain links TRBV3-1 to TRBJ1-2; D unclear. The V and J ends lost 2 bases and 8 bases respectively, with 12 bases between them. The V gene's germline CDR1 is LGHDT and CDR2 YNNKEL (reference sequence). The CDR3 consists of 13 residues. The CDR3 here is CASSQLWLEGYTF. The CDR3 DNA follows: TGTGCCAGCAGCCAACTTTGGCTGGAGGGCTACACCTTC.

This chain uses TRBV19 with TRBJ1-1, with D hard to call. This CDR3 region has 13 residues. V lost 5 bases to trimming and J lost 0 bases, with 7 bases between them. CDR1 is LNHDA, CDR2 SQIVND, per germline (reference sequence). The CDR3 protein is CASSLQLNTEAFF. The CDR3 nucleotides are TGTGCCAGTAGTCTTCAGTTGAACACTGAAGCTTTCTTT.

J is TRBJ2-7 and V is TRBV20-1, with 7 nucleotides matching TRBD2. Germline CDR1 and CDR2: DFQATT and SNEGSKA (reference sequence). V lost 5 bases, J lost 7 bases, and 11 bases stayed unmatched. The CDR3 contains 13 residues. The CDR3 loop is CSALSGNRLEQYF. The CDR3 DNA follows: TGCAGTGCTTTAAGCGGGAACCGCCTGGAGCAGTACTTC.

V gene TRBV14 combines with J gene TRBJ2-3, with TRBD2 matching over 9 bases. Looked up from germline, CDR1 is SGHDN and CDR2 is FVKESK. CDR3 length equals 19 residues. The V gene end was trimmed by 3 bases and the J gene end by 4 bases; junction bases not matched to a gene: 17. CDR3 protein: CASSHRPPGLASFADTQYF. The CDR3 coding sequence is TGTGCCAGCAGCCACCGACCTCCGGGACTAGCAAGTTTCGCAGATACGCAGTATTTT.

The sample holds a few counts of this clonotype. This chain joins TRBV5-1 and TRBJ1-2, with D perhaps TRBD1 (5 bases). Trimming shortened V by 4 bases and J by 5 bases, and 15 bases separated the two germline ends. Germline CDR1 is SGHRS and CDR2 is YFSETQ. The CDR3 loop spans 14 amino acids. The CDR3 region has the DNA TGCGCCAGCAGCGATCAGGGCGAGTCGTATGGCTACACCTTC. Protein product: CASSDQGESYGYTF.

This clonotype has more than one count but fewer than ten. As DNA, the CDR3 is TGTGCCTGGAGGTGGACAGGAGATGGTTCACCCCTCCACTTT. This translates into CAWRWTGDGSPLHF. V gene TRBV30 combines with J gene TRBJ1-6, with 7 bases identical to TRBD1. J was trimmed by 9 bases and V by 3 bases; bases with no gene match: 8. This CDR3 contains 14 residues. CDR1 and CDR2 (germline): GTSNPN, SVGIG (reference sequence). Variable domain in full (rest from reference TRBV30 and TRBJ1-6): SQTIHQWPATLVQPVGSPLSLECTVEGTSNPNLYWYRQAAGRGLQLLFYSVGIGQISSEVPQNLSASRPQDRQFILSSKKLLLSDSGFYLCAWRWTGDGSPLHFGNGTRLTVT.

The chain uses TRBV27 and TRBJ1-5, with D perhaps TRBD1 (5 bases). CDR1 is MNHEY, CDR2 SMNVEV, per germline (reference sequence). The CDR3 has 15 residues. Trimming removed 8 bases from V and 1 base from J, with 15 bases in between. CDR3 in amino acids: CASGGYGDSNQPQHF. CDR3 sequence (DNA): TGTGCCAGCGGCGGGTACGGGGACAGCAATCAGCCCCAGCATTTT.

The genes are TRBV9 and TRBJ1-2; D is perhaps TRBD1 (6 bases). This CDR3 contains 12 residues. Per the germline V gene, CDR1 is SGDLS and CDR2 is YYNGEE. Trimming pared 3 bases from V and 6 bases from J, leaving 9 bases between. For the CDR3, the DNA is TGTGCCAGCAGCGACAGGGATAATGGCTACACCTTC. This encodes CASSDRDNGYTF.

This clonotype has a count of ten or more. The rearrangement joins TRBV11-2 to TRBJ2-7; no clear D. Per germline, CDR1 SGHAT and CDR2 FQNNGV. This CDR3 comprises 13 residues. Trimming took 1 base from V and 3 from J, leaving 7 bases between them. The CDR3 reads CASSLVWRYEQYF. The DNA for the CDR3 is TGTGCCAGCAGCTTAGTCTGGCGCTACGAGCAGTACTTC.

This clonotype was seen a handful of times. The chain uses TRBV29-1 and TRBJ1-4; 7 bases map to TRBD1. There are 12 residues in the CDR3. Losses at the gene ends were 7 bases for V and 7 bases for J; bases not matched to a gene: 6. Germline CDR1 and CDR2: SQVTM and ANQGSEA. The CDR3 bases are TGCAGCGCGCGGACAGGAGTTGAAAAACTGTTTTTT. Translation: CSARTGVEKLFF. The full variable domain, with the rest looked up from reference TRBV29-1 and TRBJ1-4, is SAVISQKPSRDICQRGTSLTIQCQVDSQVTMMFWYRQQPGQSLTLIATANQGSEATYESGFVIDKFPISRPNLTFSTLTVSNMSPEDSSIYLCSARTGVEKLFFGSGTQLSVL.

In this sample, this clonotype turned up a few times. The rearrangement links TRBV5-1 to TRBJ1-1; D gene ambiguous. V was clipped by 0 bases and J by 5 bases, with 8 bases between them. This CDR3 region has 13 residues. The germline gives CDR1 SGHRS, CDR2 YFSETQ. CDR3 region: CASSLAIGTEAFF. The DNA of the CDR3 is TGCGCCAGCAGCTTGGCGATAGGGACTGAAGCTTTCTTT.

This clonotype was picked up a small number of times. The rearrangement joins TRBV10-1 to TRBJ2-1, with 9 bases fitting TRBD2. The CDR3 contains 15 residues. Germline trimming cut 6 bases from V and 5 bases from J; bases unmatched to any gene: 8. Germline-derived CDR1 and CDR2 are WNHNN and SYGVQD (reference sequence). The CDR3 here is CASRPRLAVHNEQFF. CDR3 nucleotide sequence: TGCGCCAGCAGACCAAGACTAGCGGTTCACAATGAGCAGTTCTTC.

Written as DNA, the CDR3 is TGTGCCAGCAGCCACCTGGGGGCGGGGGGGTCAGATACGCAGTATTTT. It yields the protein CASSHLGAGGSDTQYF. The chain combines TRBV3-1 with TRBJ2-3; the match to TRBD2 covers 9 bases. CDR1 LGHDT and CDR2 YNNKEL come from the germline V gene (reference sequence). The V and J ends lost 3 bases and 4 bases, in that order; junction bases with no gene match: 8. This CDR3 is built from 16 residues.

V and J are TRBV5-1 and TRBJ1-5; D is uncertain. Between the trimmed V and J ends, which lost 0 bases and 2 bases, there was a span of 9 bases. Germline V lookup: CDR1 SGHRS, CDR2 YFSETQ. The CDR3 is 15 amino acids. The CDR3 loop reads CASSLGVIGNQPQHF. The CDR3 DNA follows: TGCGCCAGCAGCTTGGGGGTTATCGGCAATCAGCCCCAGCATTTT. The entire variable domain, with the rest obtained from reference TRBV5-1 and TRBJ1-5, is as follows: KAGVTQTPRYLIKTRGQQVTLSCSPISGHRSVSWYQQTPGQGLQFLFEYFSETQRNKGNFPGRFSGRQFSNSRSEMNVSTLELGDSALYLCASSLGVIGNQPQHFGDGTRLSIL.

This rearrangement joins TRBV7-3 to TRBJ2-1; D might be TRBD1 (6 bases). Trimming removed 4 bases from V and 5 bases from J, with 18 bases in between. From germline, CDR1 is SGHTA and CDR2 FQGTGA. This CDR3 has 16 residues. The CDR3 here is CASSSLGAPYDNEQFF. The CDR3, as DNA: TGTGCCAGCAGCTCCTTGGGGGCTCCTTACGACAATGAGCAGTTCTTC.

In DNA form, the CDR3 reads TGCAGCGTTGAAGGTGGCCGGGGGAAGGGTCCTGAAGCTTTCTTT. Encoded protein: CSVEGGRGKGPEAFF. This chain connects TRBV29-1 to TRBJ1-1; a possible D gene is TRBD1 (5 bases). Looked up from germline, CDR1 is SQVTM and CDR2 is ANQGSEA. V dropped 1 base and J dropped 6 bases, with 18 bases sitting between them. The CDR3 runs 15 residues.

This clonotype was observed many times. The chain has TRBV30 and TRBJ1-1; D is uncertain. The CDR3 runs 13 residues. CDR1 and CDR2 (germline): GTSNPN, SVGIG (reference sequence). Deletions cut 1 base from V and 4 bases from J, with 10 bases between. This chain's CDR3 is CAWSGSGGTEAFF. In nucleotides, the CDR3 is TGTGCCTGGAGTGGCAGCGGTGGCACTGAAGCTTTCTTT.

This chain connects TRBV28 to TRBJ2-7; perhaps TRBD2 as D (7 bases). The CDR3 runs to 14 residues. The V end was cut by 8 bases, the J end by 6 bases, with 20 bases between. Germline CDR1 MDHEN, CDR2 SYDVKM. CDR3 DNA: TGTGCCAGCTCACCGAAGGGGGGGCGAGCCGAGCAGTACTTC. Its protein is CASSPKGGRAEQYF.

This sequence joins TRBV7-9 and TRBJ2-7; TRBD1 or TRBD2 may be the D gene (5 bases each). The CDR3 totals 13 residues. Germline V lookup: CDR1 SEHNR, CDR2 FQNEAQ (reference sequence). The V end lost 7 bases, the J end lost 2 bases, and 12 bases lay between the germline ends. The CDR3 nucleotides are TGTGCCAGCACCCCGGGGCCCCCCTACGAGCAGTACTTC. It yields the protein CASTPGPPYEQYF.

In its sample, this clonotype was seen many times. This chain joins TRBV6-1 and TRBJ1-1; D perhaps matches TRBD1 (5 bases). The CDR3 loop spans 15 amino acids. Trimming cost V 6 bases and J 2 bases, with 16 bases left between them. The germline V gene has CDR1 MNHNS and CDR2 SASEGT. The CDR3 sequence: CASSEIGTTNTEAFF. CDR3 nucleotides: TGTGCCAGCAGCGAAATAGGGACGACCAACACTGAAGCTTTCTTT.

For the CDR3, the DNA is TGCGCCAGCAGCCAAGCGACAGGGGTGACCGGGGAGCTGTTTTTT. This translates into CASSQATGVTGELFF. The V and J genes are TRBV4-3 and TRBJ2-2, with 8 bases matching TRBD1. This CDR3 region has 15 residues. Unmatched junction bases numbered 3, after V lost 1 base and J lost 5 bases. Germline V gene sequence: CDR1 LGHNA, CDR2 YSLEER.

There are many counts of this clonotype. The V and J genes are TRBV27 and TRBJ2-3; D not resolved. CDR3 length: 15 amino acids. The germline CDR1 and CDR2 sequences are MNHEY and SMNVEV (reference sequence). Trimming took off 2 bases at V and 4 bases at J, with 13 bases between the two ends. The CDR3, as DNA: TGTGCCAGCAGTTTACGTAGTATAGCCCCAGATACGCAGTATTTT. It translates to CASSLRSIAPDTQYF.

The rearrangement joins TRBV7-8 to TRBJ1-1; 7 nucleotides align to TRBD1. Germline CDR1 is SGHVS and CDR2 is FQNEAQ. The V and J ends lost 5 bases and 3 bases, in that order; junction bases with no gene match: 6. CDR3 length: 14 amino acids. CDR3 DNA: TGTGCCAGCAGCGAACAGGGGTGGGACACTGAAGCTTTCTTT. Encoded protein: CASSEQGWDTEAFF.

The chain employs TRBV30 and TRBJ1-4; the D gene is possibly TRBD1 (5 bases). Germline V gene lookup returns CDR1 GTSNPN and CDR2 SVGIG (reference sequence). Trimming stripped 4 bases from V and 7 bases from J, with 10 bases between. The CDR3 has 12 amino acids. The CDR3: CAWNQGGEKLFF. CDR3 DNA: TGTGCCTGGAACCAGGGCGGTGAAAAACTGTTTTTT.

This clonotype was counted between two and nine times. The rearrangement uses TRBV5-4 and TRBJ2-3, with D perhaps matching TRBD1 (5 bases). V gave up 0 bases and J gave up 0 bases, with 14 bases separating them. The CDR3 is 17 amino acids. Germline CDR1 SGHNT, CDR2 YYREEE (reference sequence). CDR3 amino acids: CASSLAQGGTSTDTQYF. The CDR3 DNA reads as TGTGCCAGCAGCTTGGCTCAGGGCGGCACTAGCACAGATACGCAGTATTTT.

CDR3 loop: CASSEGALPLHF. The CDR3 DNA reads TGTGCCAGCAGTGAAGGGGCCCTACCCCTCCACTTT. The chain combines TRBV6-1 with TRBJ1-6; D ambiguous. Germline CDR1 MNHNS, CDR2 SASEGT. The CDR3 is made up of 12 amino acids. V lost 1 base and J 12 bases, leaving 7 bases between the germline ends.

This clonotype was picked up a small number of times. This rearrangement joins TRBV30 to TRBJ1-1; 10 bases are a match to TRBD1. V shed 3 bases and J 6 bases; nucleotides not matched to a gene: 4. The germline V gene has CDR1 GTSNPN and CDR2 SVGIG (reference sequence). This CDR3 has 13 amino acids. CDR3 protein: CAWRDRGIAEAFF. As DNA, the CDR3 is TGTGCCTGGAGGGACAGGGGGATCGCTGAAGCTTTCTTT.

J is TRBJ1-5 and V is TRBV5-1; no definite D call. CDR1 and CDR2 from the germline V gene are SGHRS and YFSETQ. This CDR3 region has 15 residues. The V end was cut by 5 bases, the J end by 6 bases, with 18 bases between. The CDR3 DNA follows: TGCGCCAGCAGACCGGGTTTTGGGTCGGGTCAGCCCCAGCATTTT. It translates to CASRPGFGSGQPQHF. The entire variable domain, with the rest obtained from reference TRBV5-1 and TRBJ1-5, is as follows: KAGVTQTPRYLIKTRGQQVTLSCSPISGHRSVSWYQQTPGQGLQFLFEYFSETQRNKGNFPGRFSGRQFSNSRSEMNVSTLELGDSALYLCASRPGFGSGQPQHFGDGTRLSIL.

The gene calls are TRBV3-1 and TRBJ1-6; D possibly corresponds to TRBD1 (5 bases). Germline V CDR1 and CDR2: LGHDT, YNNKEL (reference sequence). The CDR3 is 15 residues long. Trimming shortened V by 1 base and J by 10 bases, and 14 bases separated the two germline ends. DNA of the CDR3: TGTGCCAGCAGCCAAGGTCAGGGATTCAGCTCACCCCTCCACTTT. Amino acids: CASSQGQGFSSPLHF.

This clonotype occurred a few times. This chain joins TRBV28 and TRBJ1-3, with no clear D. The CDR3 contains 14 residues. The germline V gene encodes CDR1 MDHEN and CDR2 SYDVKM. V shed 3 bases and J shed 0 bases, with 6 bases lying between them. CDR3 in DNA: TGTGCCAGCAGTTTTCCCAACTCTGGAAACACCATATATTTT. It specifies CASSFPNSGNTIYF.